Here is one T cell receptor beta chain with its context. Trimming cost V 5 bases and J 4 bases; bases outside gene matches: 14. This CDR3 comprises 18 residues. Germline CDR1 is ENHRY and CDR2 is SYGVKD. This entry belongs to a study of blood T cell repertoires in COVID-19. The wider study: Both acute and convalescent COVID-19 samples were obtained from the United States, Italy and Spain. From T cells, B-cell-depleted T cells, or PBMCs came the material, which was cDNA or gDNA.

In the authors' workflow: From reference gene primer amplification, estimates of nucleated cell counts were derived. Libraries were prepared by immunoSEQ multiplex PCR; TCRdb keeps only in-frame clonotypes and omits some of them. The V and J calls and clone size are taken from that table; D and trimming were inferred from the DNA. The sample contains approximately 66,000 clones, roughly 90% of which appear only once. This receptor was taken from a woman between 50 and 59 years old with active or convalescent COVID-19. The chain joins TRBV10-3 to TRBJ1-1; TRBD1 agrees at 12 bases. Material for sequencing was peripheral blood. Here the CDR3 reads CAISRLPGQGASGTEAFF. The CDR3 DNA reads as TGTGCCATCAGTCGTTTGCCGGGACAGGGGGCATCGGGCACTGAAGCTTTCTTT.